This TCR beta chain stems from a study of blood T cell repertoires in COVID-19. Study-wide background: Samples of COVID-19 (acute and convalescent) were obtained from the United States, Italy and Spain.

Before they entered the study, exposed participants had met a COVID-19 case within 2 weeks. Germline loops: CDR1 SQVTM, CDR2 ANQGSEA. With 1 base removed from V and 4 bases from J, the gap between germline ends came to 7 bases. There are 12 residues in the CDR3. Notes on this clone: This sample includes further DNA sequences coding for the same CDR3.

Source study methods: It was from reference gene primer amplification that nucleated cell counts were estimated. Sequenced by immunoSEQ multiplex PCR; TCRdb stores in-frame clones only, minus some. V, J and clone size reflect that table, while D and trimming were determined from the DNA. The sample shows about 430,000 clones, around nine tenths of them seen only once. The sample comprised PBMCs or T cells enriched from blood (not recorded which). This chain links TRBV29-1 with TRBJ2-5, with D possibly matching TRBD2 (5 bases). The source is a woman in her late teens or twenties who had been exposed to COVID-19. CDR3 loop: CSVEAGGETQYF. In nucleotides, the CDR3 is TGCAGCGTTGAAGCAGGAGGAGAGACCCAGTACTTC.